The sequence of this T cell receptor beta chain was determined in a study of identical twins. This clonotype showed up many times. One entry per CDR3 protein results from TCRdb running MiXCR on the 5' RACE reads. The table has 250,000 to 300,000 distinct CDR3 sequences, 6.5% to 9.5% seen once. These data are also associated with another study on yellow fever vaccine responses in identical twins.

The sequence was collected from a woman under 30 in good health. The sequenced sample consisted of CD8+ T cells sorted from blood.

This CDR3 is CSVWTVGTEAFF. CDR3 coding DNA: TGCAGCGTATGGACAGTTGGGACTGAAGCTTTCTTT. This sequence joins TRBV29-1 and TRBJ1-1; perhaps TRBD1 as D (6 bases). The V and J ends lost 6 bases and 5 bases respectively, with 13 bases between them. The CDR3 length is 12 residues. Germline CDR1 and CDR2: SQVTM and ANQGSEA.